The entry below describes one T cell receptor (beta chain). TCRdb keeps only in-frame clones here, not all; method: immunoSEQ multiplex PCR. Of 100,000 to 150,000 clones in the sample, around 88% were seen once. CDR3 length: 16 residues. The germline gives CDR1 SGHRS, CDR2 YFSETQ. Trimming stripped 4 bases from V and 7 bases from J, with 20 bases between. Regarding time point: peripheral blood 6 weeks after treatment start. These data belong to a study of PD-L1 blockade in urothelial cancer. This TCR came from a man aged 45 to 65 with urothelial cancer. This chain links TRBV5-1 with TRBJ1-4, with a tentative D call TRBD1 (6 bases). Sequences were derived from PBMCs, sampled around atezolizumab (anti-PD-L1) treatment. CDR3 region: CASSPPTGSDGEKLFF. In DNA, the CDR3 is TGCGCCAGCAGCCCCCCAACAGGGAGTGACGGTGAAAAACTGTTTTTT.